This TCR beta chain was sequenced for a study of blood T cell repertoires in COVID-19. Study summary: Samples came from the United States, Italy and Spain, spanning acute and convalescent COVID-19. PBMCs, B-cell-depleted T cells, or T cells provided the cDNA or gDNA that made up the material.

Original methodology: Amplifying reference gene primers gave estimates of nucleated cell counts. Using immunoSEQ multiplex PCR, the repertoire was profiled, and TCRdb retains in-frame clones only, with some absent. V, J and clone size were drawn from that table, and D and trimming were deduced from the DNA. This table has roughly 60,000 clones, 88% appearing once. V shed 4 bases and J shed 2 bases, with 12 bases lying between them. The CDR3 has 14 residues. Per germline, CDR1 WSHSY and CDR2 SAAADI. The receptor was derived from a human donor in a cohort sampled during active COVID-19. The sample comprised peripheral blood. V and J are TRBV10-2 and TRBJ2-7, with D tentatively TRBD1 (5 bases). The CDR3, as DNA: TGCGCCAGCAGTGGCAGGGCCTCCCCCTACGAGCAGTACTTC. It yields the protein CASSGRASPYEQYF.